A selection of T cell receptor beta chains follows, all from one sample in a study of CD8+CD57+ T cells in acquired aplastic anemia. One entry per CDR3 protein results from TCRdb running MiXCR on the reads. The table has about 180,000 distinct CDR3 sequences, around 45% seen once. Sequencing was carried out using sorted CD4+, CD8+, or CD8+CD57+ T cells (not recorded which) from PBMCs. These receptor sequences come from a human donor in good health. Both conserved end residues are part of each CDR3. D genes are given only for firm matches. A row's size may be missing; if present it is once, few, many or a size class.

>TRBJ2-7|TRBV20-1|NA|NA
TGCAGTGCGGACCTCCCCGGACTCTACGAGCAGTACTTC
CSADLPGLYEQYF
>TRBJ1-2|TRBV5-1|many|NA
TGCGCCAGCAGCTGGCGGGGAACGTCGGGCTACACCTTC
CASSWRGTSGYTF
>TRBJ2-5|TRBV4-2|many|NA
TGTGCCAGCAGCCGTCGCAGGGATCAAGAGACCCAGTACTTC
CASSRRRDQETQYF
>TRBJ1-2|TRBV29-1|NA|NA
TGCAGCGGGCGATCAGAAAATGGCTACACCTTC
CSGRSENGYTF
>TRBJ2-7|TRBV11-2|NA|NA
TGTGCCAGCAGCTCGTATGGGCTAGCGCTCTCCTACGAGCAGTACTTC
CASSSYGLALSYEQYF
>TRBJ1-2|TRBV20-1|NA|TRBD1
TGCAGTGCTCCCCAGGACAGGGTCGTTGGCTACACCTTC
CSAPQDRVVGYTF
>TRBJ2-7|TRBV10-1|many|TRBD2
TGCGCCAGCAGTGACGTGCCTAGCGGTCGCTACGAGCAGTACTTC
CASSDVPSGRYEQYF
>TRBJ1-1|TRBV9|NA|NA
TGTGCCAGCAGCGTAGAGGGCAGGGGTTACGCTGAAGCTTTCTTT
CASSVEGRGYAEAFF
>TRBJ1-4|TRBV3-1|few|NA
TGTGCCAGCAGCCAATCCGGAAAATCGTGGGAAAAACTGTTTTTT
CASSQSGKSWEKLFF
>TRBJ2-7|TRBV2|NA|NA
TGTGCCAGTGTGGACGGGGACTCCTACGAGCAGTACTTC
CASVDGDSYEQYF
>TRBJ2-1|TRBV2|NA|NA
TGTGCCAGCAGGATCCTAAGTAATGAGCAGTTCTTC
CASRILSNEQFF
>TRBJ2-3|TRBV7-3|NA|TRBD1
TGTGCCAGCAGCTTACAGGGACAGATACTCACAGATACGCAGTATTTT
CASSLQGQILTDTQYF
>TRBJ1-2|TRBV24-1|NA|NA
TGTGCCACCAGTGATTTGTATTTGGACAGCTCGATTTATGGCTACACCTTC
CATSDLYLDSSIYGYTF
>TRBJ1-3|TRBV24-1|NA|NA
TGTGCCACCAGCGATCGGGACGACTCTGGAGACACCATATATTTT
CATSDRDDSGDTIYF
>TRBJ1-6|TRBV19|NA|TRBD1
TGTGCCAGTAGTATGGTGTCAGGGGGCGCGTATAATTCACCCCTCCGCTTT
CASSMVSGGAYNSPLRF
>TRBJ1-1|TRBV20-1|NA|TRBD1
TGCAGTGCTAGAGATGGGACAGTGATGAACACTGAAGCTTTCTTT
CSARDGTVMNTEAFF
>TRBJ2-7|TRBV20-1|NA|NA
TGCAGTGCTAGATCAGGGAGTTCCCCATCCTACGAGCAGTACTTC
CSARSGSSPSYEQYF
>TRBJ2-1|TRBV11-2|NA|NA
TGTGCCAGCAGCTTAGGTTTGACTAGTTTATACAATGAGCAGTTCTTC
CASSLGLTSLYNEQFF
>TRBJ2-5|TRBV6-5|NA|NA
TGTGCCAGCAGTTACTCGAAAGGGGAATTCGAGACCCAGTACTTC
CASSYSKGEFETQYF
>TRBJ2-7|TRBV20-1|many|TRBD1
TGCAGTGCTAGCCGGGACAGGGGGCCGGTCGAGCAGTACTTC
CSASRDRGPVEQYF
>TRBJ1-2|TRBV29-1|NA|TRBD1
TGCAGCGTTGAACAGGGGGCCTATGGCTACACCTTC
CSVEQGAYGYTF
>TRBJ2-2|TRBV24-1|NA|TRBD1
TGTGCCACCAGTGATGCCGCCGGGACAGCGAACACCGGGGAGCTGTTTTTT
CATSDAAGTANTGELFF
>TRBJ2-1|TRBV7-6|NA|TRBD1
TGTGCCAGCAGCTCTCCGGGACAGGGGGACAATGAGCAGTTCTTC
CASSSPGQGDNEQFF
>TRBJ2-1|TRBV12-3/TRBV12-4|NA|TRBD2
TGTGCCAGCAGTGAAGGAAGCGGGGGAAACAATGAGCAGTTCTTC
CASSEGSGGNNEQFF
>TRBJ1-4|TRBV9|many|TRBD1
TGTGCCAGCAGCGTAGCTACGGGACAGCCTAATGAAAAACTGTTTTTT
CASSVATGQPNEKLFF
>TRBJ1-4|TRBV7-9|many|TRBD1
TGTGCCAGCAGCGCTCAACAGGGGGGGAATGAAAAACTGTTTTTT
CASSAQQGGNEKLFF
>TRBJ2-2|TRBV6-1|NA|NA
TGTGCCAGCAGTAGGACTAACACCGGGGAGCTGTTTTTT
CASSRTNTGELFF
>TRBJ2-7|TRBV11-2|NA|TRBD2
TGTGCCAGCAGCTTAGATCTGGGGCTAGCGGGAGGAGCCTACGAGCAGTACTTC
CASSLDLGLAGGAYEQYF
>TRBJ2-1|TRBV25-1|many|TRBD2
TGTGCCAGCATCCCTAGCGGGGGGATGAGCTCCTACAATGAGCAGTTCTTC
CASIPSGGMSSYNEQFF
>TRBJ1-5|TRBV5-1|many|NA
TGCGCCAGCAGCCCGGGGATTAATCAGCCCCAGCATTTT
CASSPGINQPQHF
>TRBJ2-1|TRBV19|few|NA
TGTGCCAGTGTGGACAGAAATGAGCAGTTCTTC
CASVDRNEQFF
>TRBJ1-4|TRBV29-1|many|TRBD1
TGCAGCGTTGATATGACAGGGGAACGCAAGGAACTGTTTTTT
CSVDMTGERKELFF
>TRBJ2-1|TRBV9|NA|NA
TGTGCCAGCAGCCAGACTAGATACGGTGAGCAGTTCTTC
CASSQTRYGEQFF
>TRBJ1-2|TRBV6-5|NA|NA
TGTGCCAGCAGTTACTCGACAGTATATGGCTACACCTTC
CASSYSTVYGYTF
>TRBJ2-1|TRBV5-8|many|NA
TGTGCCAGCAGCGTCCTGGGCTCCTACAATGAGCAGTTCTTC
CASSVLGSYNEQFF
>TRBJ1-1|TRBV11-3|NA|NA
TGTGCCAGCAGCTTGATCAGCACTGAAGCTTTCTTT
CASSLISTEAFF
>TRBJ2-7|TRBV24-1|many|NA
TGTGCCACCAGTGACCGTACTTTC
CATSDRTF
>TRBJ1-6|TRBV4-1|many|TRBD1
TGCGCCAGCTCCCGGGACAGGGTGGCTTCACCCCTCCACTTT
CASSRDRVASPLHF
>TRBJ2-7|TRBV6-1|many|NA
TGTGCCAGCAGTCCCTACACAGGTACCTACGAGCAGTACTTC
CASSPYTGTYEQYF
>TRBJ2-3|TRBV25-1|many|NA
TGTGCCAGCAAGGCTGTCGGCACAGATACGCAGTATTTT
CASKAVGTDTQYF
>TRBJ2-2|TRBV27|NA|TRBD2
TGTGCCAGCAGTTTCCTCCGTAGCGGGACCGGGGAGCTGTTTTTT
CASSFLRSGTGELFF
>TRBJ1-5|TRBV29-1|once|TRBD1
TGCAGCGTCTCAGGGGGAGGCAATCAGCCCCAGCATTTT
CSVSGGGNQPQHF
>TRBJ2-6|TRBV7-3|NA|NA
TGTGCCAGCAGCCTGTCCGGGCTGTGCTCTGGGGCCAACGTCCTGACTTTC
CASSLSGLCSGANVLTF
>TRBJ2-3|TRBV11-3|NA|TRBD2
TGTGCCAGTAAGCTAGCGGGGGACACAGATACGCAGTATTTT
CASKLAGDTDTQYF
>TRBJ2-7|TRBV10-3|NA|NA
TGTGCCATCAGTGAGTCTGCCCTCTACGAGCAGTACTTC
CAISESALYEQYF
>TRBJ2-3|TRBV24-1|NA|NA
TGTGCCACCAGCCACCCTGACGCCGGACTAAATACGCAGTATTTT
CATSHPDAGLNTQYF